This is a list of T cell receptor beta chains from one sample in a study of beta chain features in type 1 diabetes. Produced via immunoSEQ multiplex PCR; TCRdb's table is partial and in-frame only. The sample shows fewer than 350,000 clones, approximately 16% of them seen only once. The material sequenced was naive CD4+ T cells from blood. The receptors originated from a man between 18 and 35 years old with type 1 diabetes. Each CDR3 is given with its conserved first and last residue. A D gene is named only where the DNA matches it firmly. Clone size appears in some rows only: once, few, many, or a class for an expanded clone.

cdr3_aa: CASSSDSNQPQHF; cdr3_nt: TGTGCCAGCAGCTCGGACTCAAATCAGCCCCAGCATTTT; d_call: .; j_call: TRBJ1-5; clone_size: .; v_call: TRBV5-4
cdr3_aa: CASSRTSGRPKQTQYF; cdr3_nt: TGTGCCAGCAGCCGTACTAGTGGAAGACCCAAACAGACCCAGTACTTC; d_call: .; j_call: TRBJ2-5; clone_size: .; v_call: TRBV7-2
cdr3_aa: CASSPRTGGNEKLFF; cdr3_nt: TGTGCCAGCAGCCCTAGGACAGGGGGGAATGAAAAACTGTTTTTT; d_call: TRBD1; j_call: TRBJ1-4; clone_size: .; v_call: TRBV9
cdr3_aa: CASSTATANYGYTF; cdr3_nt: TGTGCCAGCAGCACGGCGACAGCTAACTATGGCTACACCTTC; d_call: .; j_call: TRBJ1-2; clone_size: few; v_call: TRBV5-6
cdr3_aa: CSVPDPLRSYNEQFF; cdr3_nt: TGCAGCGTTCCCGACCCCTTGCGGTCCTACAATGAGCAGTTCTTC; d_call: .; j_call: TRBJ2-1; clone_size: few; v_call: TRBV29-1
cdr3_aa: CASSLGQGGWEQYF; cdr3_nt: TGTGCCAGCAGCTTAGGGCAGGGTGGTTGGGAGCAGTACTTC; d_call: .; j_call: TRBJ2-7; clone_size: .; v_call: TRBV7-6
cdr3_aa: CASSLRQLRGWHEQFF; cdr3_nt: TGTGCCAGCAGTTTACGTCAGCTCAGGGGTTGGCATGAGCAGTTCTTC; d_call: .; j_call: TRBJ2-1; clone_size: .; v_call: TRBV28
cdr3_aa: CASSSRLAGTETQYF; cdr3_nt: TGTGCCAGCAGCTCCCGACTAGCGGGAACAGAGACCCAGTACTTC; d_call: TRBD2; j_call: TRBJ2-5; clone_size: few; v_call: TRBV5-4
cdr3_aa: CASQTGNSNQPQHF; cdr3_nt: TGTGCCAGCCAGACAGGGAATAGCAATCAGCCCCAGCATTTT; d_call: TRBD1; j_call: TRBJ1-5; clone_size: .; v_call: TRBV7-9
cdr3_aa: CASSLAAGADEQFF; cdr3_nt: TGTGCCAGCAGCTTAGCGGCAGGGGCGGATGAGCAGTTCTTC; d_call: .; j_call: TRBJ2-1; clone_size: .; v_call: TRBV7-2
cdr3_aa: CASSLSYRRSDTQYF; cdr3_nt: TGTGCCAGCAGCCTTTCCTACCGGCGGTCAGATACGCAGTATTTT; d_call: .; j_call: TRBJ2-3; clone_size: few; v_call: TRBV6-5
cdr3_aa: CASSYRLAAEQFF; cdr3_nt: TGTGCCAGCAGTTATCGGCTAGCAGCTGAGCAGTTCTTC; d_call: .; j_call: TRBJ2-1; clone_size: few; v_call: TRBV6-6
cdr3_aa: CASSPSRSENIQYF; cdr3_nt: TGTGCCAGCTCACCTTCCCGAAGCGAAAACATTCAGTACTTC; d_call: .; j_call: TRBJ2-4; clone_size: .; v_call: TRBV18
cdr3_aa: CASGIGGYGYTF; cdr3_nt: TGTGCTAGTGGTATAGGGGGTTATGGCTACACCTTC; d_call: .; j_call: TRBJ1-2; clone_size: few; v_call: TRBV12-5
cdr3_aa: CASSTPRQVYEQYF; cdr3_nt: TGTGCCAGCAGTACTCCGAGACAGGTTTACGAGCAGTACTTC; d_call: .; j_call: TRBJ2-7; clone_size: .; v_call: TRBV28
cdr3_aa: CAWTANLGGLGYTF; cdr3_nt: TGTGCCTGGACCGCGAACCTGGGCGGGTTAGGCTACACCTTC; d_call: .; j_call: TRBJ1-2; clone_size: .; v_call: TRBV30
cdr3_aa: CASSGQGATNEKLFF; cdr3_nt: TGTGCCAGCAGCGGACAGGGGGCGACTAATGAAAAACTGTTTTTT; d_call: TRBD1; j_call: TRBJ1-4; clone_size: .; v_call: TRBV7-2
cdr3_aa: CASSKRFVSGANVLTF; cdr3_nt: TGTGCCAGCAGCAAACGGTTTGTCTCTGGGGCCAACGTCCTGACTTTC; d_call: .; j_call: TRBJ2-6; clone_size: few; v_call: TRBV7-6
cdr3_aa: CASSYFGGVTLDTQYF; cdr3_nt: TGTGCCAGCAGTTATTTTGGAGGTGTGACCTTAGATACGCAGTATTTT; d_call: .; j_call: TRBJ2-3; clone_size: few; v_call: TRBV6-5
cdr3_aa: CASSKGTAQPQHF; cdr3_nt: TGTGCCAGCAGCAAAGGGACAGCTCAGCCCCAGCATTTT; d_call: TRBD1; j_call: TRBJ1-5; clone_size: .; v_call: TRBV5-6
cdr3_aa: CAWSVHSGSYNEQFF; cdr3_nt: TGTGCCTGGAGTGTACATAGCGGCTCTTACAATGAGCAGTTCTTC; d_call: .; j_call: TRBJ2-1; clone_size: few; v_call: TRBV30
cdr3_aa: CASSPREGKETQYF; cdr3_nt: TGTGCCAGCAGCCCTCGAGAGGGAAAGGAGACCCAGTACTTC; d_call: .; j_call: TRBJ2-5; clone_size: .; v_call: TRBV4-2
cdr3_aa: CATSIGGRRNEKLFF; cdr3_nt: TGTGCCACCTCGATCGGAGGGCGCAGGAATGAAAAACTGTTTTTT; d_call: .; j_call: TRBJ1-4; clone_size: few; v_call: TRBV15
cdr3_aa: CASSYSGSNYGYTF; cdr3_nt: TGTGCCAGCAGTTACTCGGGCTCTAACTATGGCTACACCTTC; d_call: .; j_call: TRBJ1-2; clone_size: .; v_call: TRBV6-6
cdr3_aa: CAWRAFTSGGNTGELFF; cdr3_nt: TGTGCCTGGAGGGCATTCACTAGCGGCGGCAACACCGGGGAGCTGTTTTTT; d_call: TRBD2; j_call: TRBJ2-2; clone_size: .; v_call: TRBV30
cdr3_aa: CSAGTGHQPQHF; cdr3_nt: TGCAGCGCCGGGACAGGGCATCAGCCCCAGCATTTT; d_call: TRBD1; j_call: TRBJ1-5; clone_size: .; v_call: TRBV29-1
cdr3_aa: CASSADIREDTQYF; cdr3_nt: TGTGCCAGCTCAGCTGACATAAGGGAGGATACGCAGTATTTT; d_call: .; j_call: TRBJ2-3; clone_size: once; v_call: TRBV18
cdr3_aa: CASSLLKKTSGRGTQYF; cdr3_nt: TGTGCCAGCAGCTTGCTGAAGAAGACTAGCGGGAGAGGGACCCAGTACTTC; d_call: TRBD2; j_call: TRBJ2-5; clone_size: few; v_call: TRBV5-4
cdr3_aa: CANGQGEQYF; cdr3_nt: TGTGCCAACGGACAGGGAGAACAGTACTTC; d_call: TRBD1; j_call: TRBJ2-7; clone_size: few; v_call: TRBV10-3
cdr3_aa: CAWSLYSSTSDLKETQYF; cdr3_nt: TGTGCCTGGAGCCTTTATTCGTCGACTAGCGACTTAAAAGAGACCCAGTACTTC; d_call: TRBD2; j_call: TRBJ2-5; clone_size: few; v_call: TRBV30
cdr3_aa: CASSKDPGGPGHEQFF; cdr3_nt: TGTGCCAGCAGCAAAGATCCGGGAGGGCCTGGGCATGAGCAGTTCTTC; d_call: .; j_call: TRBJ2-1; clone_size: few; v_call: TRBV21-1
cdr3_aa: CAINGLASTGELFF; cdr3_nt: TGTGCCATCAACGGACTAGCCAGCACCGGGGAGCTGTTTTTT; d_call: TRBD2; j_call: TRBJ2-2; clone_size: .; v_call: TRBV30
cdr3_aa: CAWSATGSLFYYGYTF; cdr3_nt: TGTGCCTGGAGTGCTACCGGGAGCCTCTTTTACTATGGCTACACCTTC; d_call: .; j_call: TRBJ1-2; clone_size: .; v_call: TRBV30
cdr3_aa: CASSLVGGQETQYF; cdr3_nt: TGTGCCAGCAGCTTAGTGGGGGGCCAAGAGACCCAGTACTTC; d_call: .; j_call: TRBJ2-5; clone_size: .; v_call: TRBV7-2
cdr3_aa: CASRRRGNYGYTF; cdr3_nt: TGTGCCAGCAGGCGTAGGGGAAACTATGGCTACACCTTC; d_call: .; j_call: TRBJ1-2; clone_size: few; v_call: TRBV6-6
cdr3_aa: CASPVLGTGELFF; cdr3_nt: TGTGCCAGCCCCGTCCTCGGCACCGGGGAGCTGTTTTTT; d_call: .; j_call: TRBJ2-2; clone_size: .; v_call: TRBV2
cdr3_aa: CASVATGGAGYTF; cdr3_nt: TGTGCCAGCGTAGCGACAGGGGGCGCCGGCTACACCTTC; d_call: TRBD1; j_call: TRBJ1-2; clone_size: .; v_call: TRBV2
cdr3_aa: CSVENVAYEQYF; cdr3_nt: TGCAGCGTCGAGAACGTGGCCTACGAGCAGTACTTC; d_call: .; j_call: TRBJ2-7; clone_size: few; v_call: TRBV29-1
cdr3_aa: CASNLIGFTEAFF; cdr3_nt: TGTGCCAGCAACCTCATCGGGTTTACTGAAGCTTTCTTT; d_call: .; j_call: TRBJ1-1; clone_size: .; v_call: TRBV28
cdr3_aa: CASSDYGYTF; cdr3_nt: TGTGCCAGCAGCGACTATGGCTACACCTTC; d_call: .; j_call: TRBJ1-2; clone_size: .; v_call: TRBV2
cdr3_aa: CASSQANRVDEQYF; cdr3_nt: TGCGCCAGCAGCCAAGCGAACAGGGTAGACGAGCAGTACTTC; d_call: .; j_call: TRBJ2-7; clone_size: .; v_call: TRBV4-1
cdr3_aa: CASSQTSGDNEQFF; cdr3_nt: TGTGCCAGTTCCCAGACTAGCGGAGACAATGAGCAGTTCTTC; d_call: TRBD2; j_call: TRBJ2-1; clone_size: few; v_call: TRBV19
cdr3_aa: CASSLVGTREEQFF; cdr3_nt: TGCGCCAGCAGCTTGGTTGGGACTAGAGAAGAGCAGTTCTTC; d_call: TRBD2; j_call: TRBJ2-1; clone_size: .; v_call: TRBV5-1
cdr3_aa: CAISERGQGHGYTF; cdr3_nt: TGTGCCATCAGTGAACGCGGACAGGGGCATGGCTACACCTTC; d_call: TRBD1; j_call: TRBJ1-2; clone_size: few; v_call: TRBV10-3
cdr3_aa: CASSSKRGRPDEQFF; cdr3_nt: TGTGCCAGCAGCTCCAAACGAGGGAGACCCGATGAGCAGTTCTTC; d_call: .; j_call: TRBJ2-1; clone_size: few; v_call: TRBV7-8
cdr3_aa: CASSKQTGSSYEQYF; cdr3_nt: TGTGCCAGCAGTAAACAAACAGGGTCCTCCTACGAGCAGTACTTC; d_call: .; j_call: TRBJ2-7; clone_size: few; v_call: TRBV6-5
cdr3_aa: CASSLARSRNTGELFF; cdr3_nt: TGTGCCAGCAGCTTAGCGCGATCTAGAAACACCGGGGAGCTGTTTTTT; d_call: .; j_call: TRBJ2-2; clone_size: few; v_call: TRBV11-1
cdr3_aa: CSVGGRIKETQYF; cdr3_nt: TGCAGCGTTGGGGGGAGGATAAAAGAGACCCAGTACTTC; d_call: .; j_call: TRBJ2-5; clone_size: .; v_call: TRBV29-1
cdr3_aa: CASRYPITNVLTF; cdr3_nt: TGTGCCAGCAGATACCCTATTACCAACGTCCTGACTTTC; d_call: .; j_call: TRBJ2-6; clone_size: few; v_call: TRBV7-2
cdr3_aa: CASSPPQDRGLGYTF; cdr3_nt: TGTGCCAGCTCACCACCCCAGGACAGGGGGCTTGGCTACACCTTC; d_call: TRBD1; j_call: TRBJ1-2; clone_size: .; v_call: TRBV18
cdr3_aa: CASSRGGLRETQYF; cdr3_nt: TGTGCCAGCAGTCGGGGGGGTCTCAGGGAGACCCAGTACTTC; d_call: TRBD2; j_call: TRBJ2-5; clone_size: .; v_call: TRBV2
cdr3_aa: CAISALEAYEQYF; cdr3_nt: TGTGCCATCAGTGCTCTAGAGGCGTACGAGCAGTACTTC; d_call: .; j_call: TRBJ2-7; clone_size: .; v_call: TRBV10-3
cdr3_aa: CASSQERGNNSPLHF; cdr3_nt: TGCGCCAGCAGCCAAGAGAGGGGGAATAATTCACCCCTCCACTTT; d_call: .; j_call: TRBJ1-6; clone_size: .; v_call: TRBV5-4
cdr3_aa: CASSILPGFKNIQYF; cdr3_nt: TGTGCCAGTAGTATCCTACCGGGGTTCAAAAACATTCAGTACTTC; d_call: .; j_call: TRBJ2-4; clone_size: few; v_call: TRBV19
cdr3_aa: CASSTTGYGTTEAFF; cdr3_nt: TGTGCCAGCAGCACCACAGGGTACGGGACCACTGAAGCTTTCTTT; d_call: .; j_call: TRBJ1-1; clone_size: few; v_call: TRBV7-9
cdr3_aa: CASTTRETSEETQYF; cdr3_nt: TGTGCCAGTACGACTCGGGAGACGTCAGAAGAGACCCAGTACTTC; d_call: .; j_call: TRBJ2-5; clone_size: .; v_call: TRBV6-5
cdr3_aa: CASSQVEGQSEQYF; cdr3_nt: TGCGCCAGCAGCCAAGTGGAGGGGCAGAGCGAGCAGTACTTC; d_call: .; j_call: TRBJ2-7; clone_size: few; v_call: TRBV4-3
cdr3_aa: CATVASGAKNIQYF; cdr3_nt: TGTGCCACCGTTGCCTCCGGGGCCAAAAACATTCAGTACTTC; d_call: .; j_call: TRBJ2-4; clone_size: few; v_call: TRBV6-5
cdr3_aa: CASSLYVLRQGAGEQYF; cdr3_nt: TGCGCCAGCAGCTTGTACGTCTTGAGACAGGGGGCGGGCGAGCAGTACTTC; d_call: TRBD1; j_call: TRBJ2-7; clone_size: few; v_call: TRBV5-1
cdr3_aa: CASSLTGTGYYEQYF; cdr3_nt: TGTGCCAGCAGCTTAACCGGGACAGGGTACTACGAGCAGTACTTC; d_call: TRBD1; j_call: TRBJ2-7; clone_size: .; v_call: TRBV28